The 3 T cell receptor beta chains below all came from one sample that was sequenced in a study of identifying expanded T cells in peripheral blood. The table came from immunoSEQ multiplex PCR; TCRdb's copy has only in-frame clones and leaves some out. The data contain 75,000 to 90,000 clones, around 90% of them singletons. Material: blood. Receptors originate from a person aged 18-70 years in good health.

V is TRBV9 and J is TRBJ2-5; 12 bases align to TRBD2. J was trimmed by 5 bases and V by 4 bases; bases with no gene match: 9. The germline V gene encodes CDR1 SGDLS and CDR2 YYNGEE. The CDR3 runs to 16 residues. This chain's CDR3 is CASSLLAGLAGETQYF. Written as DNA, the CDR3 is TGTGCCAGCAGCCTCCTTGCCGGACTAGCGGGGGAGACCCAGTACTTC.

V gene TRBV5-1 combines with J gene TRBJ2-7, with TRBD1 identical over 9 bases. Trimming removed 4 bases from V and 5 bases from J; junction bases left unmatched: 4. The CDR3 length is 13 residues. The germline gives CDR1 SGHRS, CDR2 YFSETQ. Written as DNA, the CDR3 is TGCGCCAGCAGCCGGGACAGGGCCAACGAGCAGTACTTC. Translated, it gives CASSRDRANEQYF.

The genes are TRBV7-8 and TRBJ1-5, with D possibly TRBD1 on 5 matching bases. With 4 bases removed from V and 9 bases from J, the gap between germline ends came to 13 bases. The CDR3 extends over 13 amino acids. Per the germline V gene, CDR1 is SGHVS and CDR2 is FQNEAQ. CDR3 sequence: CASSSERGGPQHF. In DNA form, the CDR3 reads TGTGCCAGCAGCTCAGAACGGGGGGGGCCCCAGCATTTT.